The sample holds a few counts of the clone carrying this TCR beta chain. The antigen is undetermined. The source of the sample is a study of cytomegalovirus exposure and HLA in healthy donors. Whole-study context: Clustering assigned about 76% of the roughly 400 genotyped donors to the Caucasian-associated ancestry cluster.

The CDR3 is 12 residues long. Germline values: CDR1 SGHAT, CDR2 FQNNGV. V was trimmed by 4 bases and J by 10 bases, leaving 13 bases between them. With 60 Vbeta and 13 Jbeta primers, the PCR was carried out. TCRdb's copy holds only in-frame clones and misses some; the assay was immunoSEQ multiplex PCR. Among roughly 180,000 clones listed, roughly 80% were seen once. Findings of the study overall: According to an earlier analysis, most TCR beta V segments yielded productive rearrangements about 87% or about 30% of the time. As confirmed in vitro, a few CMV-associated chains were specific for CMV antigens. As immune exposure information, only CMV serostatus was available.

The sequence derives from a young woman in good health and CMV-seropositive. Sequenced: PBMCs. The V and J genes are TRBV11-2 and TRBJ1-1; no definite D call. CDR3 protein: CASSSHRGSAFF. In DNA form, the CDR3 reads TGTGCCAGCAGCTCCCACCGGGGTTCAGCTTTCTTT.